Reported below is one T cell receptor (beta chain). This specimen comes from a study of blood T cells in healthy people across ages. Germline loops: CDR1 SGHVS, CDR2 FQNEAQ. This CDR3 region has 18 residues. Trimming took 3 bases from V and 7 from J; bases not matched to a gene: 17. The authors ran a second PCR of 7 to 11 cycles using a sample-barcoded 5' primer and a J-beta primer mix. TCRdb reprocessed the 5' RACE reads with MiXCR, giving one entry per CDR3 protein. This table holds 800,000 to 950,000 distinct CDR3 sequences, about 28% found once. The same sample was also studied in work on T cells of mothers and their children. According to that study: Reads obtained per mother exceeded 10 million TCR beta CDR3 reads, with approximately 3 million obtained per child.

The gene calls are TRBV7-8 and TRBJ1-5; 8 bases line up with TRBD1. The receptor comes from a middle-aged woman in good health. The material sequenced was blood. CDR3 residues: CASSLVRTVTGEGQPQHF. The CDR3 bases are TGTGCCAGCAGCTTGGTCCGGACAGTGACAGGGGAGGGGCAGCCCCAGCATTTT.